The rows below give T cell receptor beta chains drawn from one sample of a study of blood T cells in healthy people across ages. TCRdb used MiXCR to reprocess the 5' RACE reads, holding one entry per CDR3 protein. This sample yields 1.5 million or so distinct CDR3 sequences, of which approximately 40% are seen a single time; 7% to 9% belongs to the top ten. The sample was blood. These receptors came from a woman under 30 in good health. The CDR3 runs from the conserved cysteine through the conserved F or W. The order of the fields is J gene, V gene, D gene, clone size, CDR3 protein, CDR3 DNA. D genes are given only for firm matches. Clone size is given for some rows only: seen once, a few or many times, or a class if the clone is expanded.

TRBJ2-3,TRBV5-5,NA,NA,CASSFVGYMKTLDTQYF,TGTGCCAGCAGCTTCGTCGGCTACATGAAAACCCTGGATACGCAGTATTTT
TRBJ2-1,TRBV9,NA,few,CASSPRKVNEQFF,TGTGCCAGCAGCCCAAGAAAGGTCAATGAGCAGTTCTTC
TRBJ2-7,TRBV11-2,NA,NA,CASSLVEWTNTYEQYF,TGTGCCAGCAGCTTAGTCGAGTGGACAAATACTTACGAGCAGTACTTC
TRBJ2-1,TRBV6-6,NA,NA,CASSYSMGNEQFF,TGTGCCAGCAGTTACTCGATGGGCAACGAGCAGTTCTTC
TRBJ1-1,TRBV7-9,NA,NA,CASSLVQSANTEAFF,TGTGCCAGCAGCTTAGTACAGTCGGCTAACACTGAAGCTTTCTTT
TRBJ1-5,TRBV6-1,NA,NA,CATRPVSNQPQHF,TGTGCCACCCGACCAGTTAGCAATCAGCCCCAGCATTTT
TRBJ2-6,TRBV7-9,TRBD2,NA,CASRRGRVLTF,TGTGCCAGCAGGCGGGGGAGAGTCCTGACTTTC
TRBJ2-7,TRBV6-2/TRBV6-3,NA,NA,CASRQTTTYEQYF,TGTGCCAGCAGGCAGACTACTACCTACGAGCAGTACTTC
TRBJ2-1,TRBV15,TRBD2,few,CATSRDSGNYNEQFF,TGTGCCACCAGCAGAGATAGCGGGAACTACAATGAGCAGTTCTTC
TRBJ2-3,TRBV7-9,NA,NA,CASSLTLVPDTQYF,TGTGCCAGCAGCTTAACGCTAGTCCCAGATACGCAGTATTTT
TRBJ2-3,TRBV24-1,TRBD2,NA,CATSGWGTSGTDTQYF,TGTGCCACCAGTGGCTGGGGGACTAGCGGAACAGATACGCAGTATTTT
TRBJ2-3,TRBV4-1,TRBD2,many,CASGRVTDTQYF,TGCGCCAGCGGGAGGGTAACAGATACGCAGTATTTT
TRBJ2-3,TRBV5-1,TRBD2,NA,CASSSLAGVGADTQYF,TGCGCCAGCAGCTCTTTAGCGGGAGTTGGGGCCGATACGCAGTATTTT
TRBJ1-1,TRBV4-1,NA,NA,CASSRDVANTEAFF,TGCGCCAGCAGTAGAGACGTAGCGAACACTGAAGCTTTCTTT
TRBJ1-5,TRBV5-1,NA,few,CASSLVSGAGNQPQHF,TGCGCCAGCAGCTTGGTTTCGGGGGCCGGCAATCAGCCCCAGCATTTT
TRBJ1-1,TRBV3-1,TRBD1,few,CASSQHGTGSTEAFF,TGTGCCAGCAGCCAACACGGGACAGGGTCCACTGAAGCTTTCTTT
TRBJ2-7,TRBV4-1,TRBD2,few,CASSQAGDSGRFEQYF,TGCGCCAGCAGCCAAGCTGGCGATAGCGGGAGATTCGAGCAGTACTTC
TRBJ2-3,TRBV6-5,TRBD1,NA,CASSNTRGPDTQYF,TGTGCCAGCAGTAACACTAGGGGGCCAGATACGCAGTATTTT
TRBJ2-2,TRBV7-9,NA,NA,CARDSLITGELFF,TGTGCCAGGGACAGCCTTATCACCGGGGAGCTGTTTTTT
TRBJ1-1,TRBV12-3/TRBV12-4,NA,NA,CASSFVLMGKLMNTEAFF,TGTGCCAGCAGTTTTGTACTTATGGGCAAACTTATGAACACTGAAGCTTTCTTT
TRBJ2-5,TRBV28,TRBD2,NA,CASIGFSGGRETQYF,TGTGCTAGCATAGGTTTCTCGGGGGGGCGAGAGACCCAGTACTTC
TRBJ2-5,TRBV20-1,TRBD2,NA,CSARMASGVQETQYF,TGCAGTGCTAGGATGGCTAGCGGGGTACAAGAGACCCAGTACTTC
TRBJ1-4,TRBV20-1,NA,NA,CSARDSGGANEKLFF,TGCAGTGCTAGAGATAGCGGTGGGGCTAATGAAAAACTGTTTTTT
TRBJ2-7,TRBV20-1,NA,NA,CSVRPGQQPNYEQYF,TGCAGTGTTAGGCCAGGACAGCAGCCTAACTACGAGCAGTACTTC
TRBJ1-2,TRBV29-1,TRBD1,NA,CSVEDYRQGQSYTF,TGCAGCGTTGAAGACTATCGACAGGGCCAAAGCTACACCTTC
TRBJ1-6,TRBV6-5,NA,few,CASSWETSSYNSPLHF,TGTGCCAGCAGTTGGGAGACTAGCTCCTATAATTCACCCCTCCACTTT
TRBJ2-5,TRBV20-1,TRBD2,few,CSANPTWAGGIETQYF,TGCAGTGCTAACCCAACGTGGGCGGGGGGGATAGAGACCCAGTACTTC
TRBJ2-7,TRBV6-5,NA,few,CASSSAGLYEQYF,TGTGCCAGCAGCTCCGCCGGTTTGTACGAGCAGTACTTC
TRBJ2-3,TRBV10-3,TRBD2,NA,CAISSPFLLAGGHTTDTQYF,TGTGCCATCAGTTCTCCCTTTCTGCTAGCGGGGGGGCACACCACAGATACGCAGTATTTT